The rows below give T cell receptor beta chains drawn from one sample of a study of CD8+CD57+ T cells in acquired aplastic anemia. Using its own MiXCR run on the reads, TCRdb lists one record per CDR3 protein. This table has hundreds of thousands of distinct CDR3 sequences, approximately 55% appearing once. Input material: sorted CD4+, CD8+, or CD8+CD57+ T cells (not recorded which) from PBMCs. The receptors here all came from a human donor with severe aplastic anemia or a healthy control (not recorded which). Each CDR3 is given with its conserved first and last residue. A D gene is named only where the DNA matches it firmly. Clone size is shown for a subset of rows, as once, few, many or a class of expanded clone.

j_gene	abundance	d_gene	v_gene	CDR3nt	CDR3aa
TRBJ2-3	NA	NA	TRBV7-8	TGTGCCAGCAGCTTAGTCGTGAACACAGATACGCAGTATTTC	CASSLVVNTDTQYF
TRBJ2-5	NA	NA	TRBV7-3	TGTGCCAGCAGCTCAGATGAGGCACAGTACTTC	CASSSDEAQYF
TRBJ2-5	NA	NA	TRBV7-3	TGTGCCAGCAGCCCCTCCCGTGTTGGAGAGACCCAGTACTTC	CASSPSRVGETQYF
TRBJ2-7	NA	NA	TRBV19	TGTGCCAGTAGTAACAAATGGAGAGGGGTGTCCTACGAGCAGTACTTC	CASSNKWRGVSYEQYF
TRBJ1-1	NA	NA	TRBV6-5	TGTGCCAGCAGTTACCAGGGTCAGAACACTGAAGCTTTCTTT	CASSYQGQNTEAFF
TRBJ1-2	once	TRBD1	TRBV9	TGTGCCAGCAGCGGACAGGGACTATGGAGCTACACCTTC	CASSGQGLWSYTF
TRBJ2-5	NA	TRBD2	TRBV7-2	TGTGCCAGCAGCTTAGGTCGTCGACTAGCGGGGGGGCCCGAGGAGACCCAGTACTTC	CASSLGRRLAGGPEETQYF
TRBJ2-7	once	NA	TRBV20-1	TGCAGTGCATTGAAAATTGGGGCCTACGAGCAGTACTTC	CSALKIGAYEQYF
TRBJ2-7	NA	TRBD1	TRBV29-1	TGCAGCGTTGAAGGACAGGGGGAGCAGTACTTC	CSVEGQGEQYF
TRBJ2-1	NA	NA	TRBV9	TGTGCCAGCAGCTTACAGGGAGGTGAGCAGTTCTTC	CASSLQGGEQFF
TRBJ1-4	NA	NA	TRBV7-2	TGTGCCAGCAGCGAGCTGGGGGGTACTAATGAAAAACTGTTTTTT	CASSELGGTNEKLFF
TRBJ1-6	few	NA	TRBV20-1	TGCAGTCCGGGGGAGTTTCACAGTCGTCAATCACCCCTCCACTTT	CSPGEFHSRQSPLHF
TRBJ1-1	NA	NA	TRBV27	TGTGCCAGCAGTCCGCTCGGAGGCCCTGAAGCTTTCTTT	CASSPLGGPEAFF
TRBJ2-7	NA	TRBD2	TRBV10-3	TGTGCCATCAGTGATACTAGCGGGAGGGCCTCGGGATACGAGCAGTACTTC	CAISDTSGRASGYEQYF
TRBJ1-5	NA	NA	TRBV29-1	TGCAGCGTTACGACTGACAACAATCAGCCCCAGCATTTT	CSVTTDNNQPQHF
TRBJ1-1	many	NA	TRBV19	TGTGCCAGTAGTATTGGCCGGGGCACTGAAGCTTTCTTT	CASSIGRGTEAFF
TRBJ1-1	once	TRBD1	TRBV2	TGTGCCAGCATTTTTCGACAGGGAAGAACTGAAGCTTTCTTT	CASIFRQGRTEAFF
TRBJ2-7	NA	NA	TRBV12-5	TGTGCTAGTGGTGCTGACAGGAACTACGAGCAGTACTTC	CASGADRNYEQYF
TRBJ2-7	NA	TRBD1	TRBV19	TGTGCCAGTAGCCCGACAGGGGACTACGAGCAGTACTTC	CASSPTGDYEQYF
TRBJ1-1	many	TRBD1	TRBV20-1	TGCAGTGCTCCTGGACAGGGGGCGCCGAACACTGAAGCTTTCTTT	CSAPGQGAPNTEAFF
TRBJ1-2	NA	NA	TRBV9	TGTGCCAGCAGCGTTGGCAGGGGTAACTATGGCTACACCTTC	CASSVGRGNYGYTF
TRBJ2-1	many	NA	TRBV5-6	TGTGCCAGCAGCTTGGGAGGGGTGCTCAAGGGTGAGCAGTTCTTC	CASSLGGVLKGEQFF
TRBJ1-2	once	NA	TRBV7-8	TGTGCCAGCAAAAGCACATTAGAGAAGAACTATGGCTACACCTTC	CASKSTLEKNYGYTF
TRBJ1-3	many	NA	TRBV7-8	TGTGCCAGCAGCTTAACACAGGGCGGAAACACCATATATTTT	CASSLTQGGNTIYF
TRBJ2-3	NA	TRBD1	TRBV7-2	TGTGCCAGCAGCCCGTGGACAGGGACCCTCACAGATACGCAGTATTTT	CASSPWTGTLTDTQYF
TRBJ2-6	NA	NA	TRBV19	TGTGCCAGTAGTACCGCGGCAGGCGTTCTGGTGGGGGCCAACGTCCTGACTTTC	CASSTAAGVLVGANVLTF
TRBJ2-1	NA	TRBD2	TRBV3-1	TGTGCCAGCAGCCAAGAAGTTCTAGCGGGGGGTTACAATGAGCAGTTCTTC	CASSQEVLAGGYNEQFF
TRBJ1-2	NA	NA	TRBV7-8	TGTGCCAGCAGCTTAGAGGGGGAGAAGGGCTATGGCTACACCTTC	CASSLEGEKGYGYTF
TRBJ1-6	NA	TRBD1	TRBV5-1	TGTGCCAGCAGTTCCGTCCCTCAGGGGGACCGTCTCCACTTT	CASSSVPQGDRLHF
TRBJ2-2	NA	NA	TRBV20-1	TGCAGTGCTCCCCATGAGCAGAACACCGGGGAGCTGTTTTTT	CSAPHEQNTGELFF
TRBJ2-5	NA	TRBD2	TRBV10-3	TGTGCCATCAGTGTATTGGGAAGCGGGGGCGCTAGGGAGACCCAGTACTTC	CAISVLGSGGARETQYF
TRBJ2-3	NA	TRBD2	TRBV6-1	TGTGCCAGGAGTGAAGTCGGGAGGGAGACGCGATTTGTGGATACGCAGTATTTT	CARSEVGRETRFVDTQYF
TRBJ2-1	NA	NA	TRBV20-1	TGCAGTGCTAGCAAAGGGGACGGACACAATGAGCAGTTCTTC	CSASKGDGHNEQFF
TRBJ1-2	few	NA	TRBV10-3	TGTGCCATCAGTGAGTCTGGTCCCAGAGGACACTATGGCTACACCTTC	CAISESGPRGHYGYTF
TRBJ1-6	once	NA	TRBV5-4	TGTGCCAGCAGCCAAGAGCGGGATAATTCACCCCTCCACTTT	CASSQERDNSPLHF
TRBJ2-7	few	NA	TRBV20-1	TGCAGTGCTAGAGAGCTGTCCTACGAGCAGTACTTC	CSARELSYEQYF
TRBJ2-7	NA	TRBD2	TRBV3-1	TGTGCCAGCAGCGCGACTAGCGCATCCTACGAGCAGTACTTC	CASSATSASYEQYF
TRBJ1-5	NA	TRBD1	TRBV29-1	TGCAGCGTGGACCGACAGGGAACCCTACCTCAGCCCCAGCATTTT	CSVDRQGTLPQPQHF
TRBJ2-7	many	TRBD1	TRBV19	TGTGCCAGTAGTCCCCGGACAGGAGTGGCCTACGAGCAGTACTTC	CASSPRTGVAYEQYF